The source of this TCR beta chain is a study of glioma-infiltrating T cells. The study's findings and limits: Non-neoplastic patients had below-expected tissue-blood divergence, while all gliomas exceeded expectation.

Using RNA template, CDR3s of TCR alpha and beta were amplified with iRepertoire arm-PCR. In TCRdb, the multiplex PCR reads were re-called with MiXCR into one record per CDR3 protein. The table has under 150,000 distinct CDR3 sequences, around 23% seen once; the top ten hold under 35%. With respect to this clonotype: Its specificity is not known.

The TCR originated in a human donor with low-grade glioma or glioblastoma, undergoing nonglioma brain surgery, or in good health (not recorded which). Input material: glioma tissue, nonneoplastic brain tissue, or PBMCs (not recorded which).

In DNA form, the CDR3 reads TGTGCCAGCAGTTACTCCACTAGCGGGTACCAAGAGACCCAGTACTTC. This encodes CASSYSTSGYQETQYF. This sequence joins TRBV6-6 and TRBJ2-5, with TRBD2 identical over 9 bases. Germline V gene lookup returns CDR1 MNHNY and CDR2 SVGAGI (reference sequence). The CDR3 is 16 amino acids. J lost 0 bases, V lost 0 bases, and 2 bases had no gene match.